The next 3 T cell receptor beta chains were all read from a single sample in a study of T cell repertoires in cytomegalovirus infection. TCRdb passed the reads through MiXCR, listing each CDR3 protein once. The table shows some 590,000 distinct CDR3 sequences, with 40% occurring only once. Antigens of these TCRs are unknown. The sequenced sample was cultured PBMCs, obtained from culture after CMV antigen stimulation. Every receptor here comes from a human donor in good health (CMV status not recorded). Some clones in this sample may be carry-over from other donors' samples.

This rearrangement joins TRBV7-8 to TRBJ2-3, with D possibly called TRBD1 or TRBD2 (6 bases each). The germline V gene encodes CDR1 SGHVS and CDR2 FQNEAQ. Trimming took off 4 bases at V and 5 bases at J, with 19 bases between the two ends. The CDR3 consists of 16 residues. CDR3 nucleotide sequence: TGTGCCAGCAGCTACCCGGGGCGGGACACTGGAGATACGCAGTATTTT. Protein sequence: CASSYPGRDTGDTQYF.

The rearrangement joins TRBV5-5 to TRBJ1-2; D gene uncertain. This CDR3 comprises 12 residues. CDR1 and CDR2 from the germline V gene are SGHKS and YYEKEE (reference sequence). The V and J ends lost 2 bases and 2 bases respectively, with 4 bases between them. The CDR3 coding sequence is TGTGCCAGCAGCTTATGGAACTATGGCTACACCTTC. It is translated as CASSLWNYGYTF.

This clonotype has more than one count but fewer than ten. V gene TRBV27 combines with J gene TRBJ1-5; no definite D call. V was clipped by 2 bases and J by 2 bases, with 10 bases between them. This CDR3 is built from 15 residues. CDR1 is MNHEY and CDR2 is SMNVEV in the germline V gene (reference sequence). The DNA for the CDR3 is TGTGCCAGCAGTTTAATTCCCTCGGGCAATCAGCCCCAGCATTTT. Its translation: CASSLIPSGNQPQHF.